The source of this T cell receptor (beta chain) is a study of T cell repertoires in cytomegalovirus infection. Comment on this clonotype: Its specificity is unknown.

From the reads, TCRdb called clonotypes with MiXCR, one entry per CDR3 protein. This table has about 770,000 distinct CDR3 sequences, just under 30% appearing once. With 4 bases removed from V and 9 bases from J, the gap between germline ends came to 10 bases. Germline V gene lookup returns CDR1 SEHNR and CDR2 FQNEAQ (reference sequence). The CDR3 covers 12 residues. The receptor was derived from a human donor in good health (CMV status not recorded). Some clones in this sample may be carry-over from other donors' samples. The starting material was cultured CD8+ T cells from PBMCs, obtained from culture after CMV antigen stimulation. V usage is TRBV7-9 and J usage is TRBJ2-1; D ambiguous. CDR3 nucleotide sequence: TGTGCCAGCAGCTCCCCCTCCGGTGAGCAGTTCTTC. Protein: CASSSPSGEQFF.